This T cell receptor beta chain was recorded in a study of CD4 T cells in relation to SARS-CoV-2 and coronaviruses. The repertoire was sequenced with immunoSEQ multiplex PCR; TCRdb's copy has only in-frame clones and lacks some. The sample has 50,000 to 70,000 clones, 75% to 90% seen once; the top ten hold over 1.5%. Remarks on this clone: Its antigen remains unidentified.

The unexposed donors gave CD4+ T cells in 2011-2018, prior to COVID-19. Overall study results and limits: Crossreactive clones expanded significantly less to SARS-CoV-2 than monoreactive clones.

The V gene end was trimmed by 3 bases and the J gene end by 6 bases; junction bases not matched to a gene: 12. The CDR3 is 16 residues long. CDR1 is KGHDR, CDR2 SFDVKD, per germline. The source material was memory CD4+ T cells from PBMCs. The receptor was isolated from a human donor in good health. The J gene is TRBJ1-2, the V gene TRBV24-1; 7 bases align to TRBD1. In DNA form, the CDR3 reads TGTGCCACCAGTGATCATACAGGGGCCCTCGGCGATGGCTACACCTTC. This translates into CATSDHTGALGDGYTF.